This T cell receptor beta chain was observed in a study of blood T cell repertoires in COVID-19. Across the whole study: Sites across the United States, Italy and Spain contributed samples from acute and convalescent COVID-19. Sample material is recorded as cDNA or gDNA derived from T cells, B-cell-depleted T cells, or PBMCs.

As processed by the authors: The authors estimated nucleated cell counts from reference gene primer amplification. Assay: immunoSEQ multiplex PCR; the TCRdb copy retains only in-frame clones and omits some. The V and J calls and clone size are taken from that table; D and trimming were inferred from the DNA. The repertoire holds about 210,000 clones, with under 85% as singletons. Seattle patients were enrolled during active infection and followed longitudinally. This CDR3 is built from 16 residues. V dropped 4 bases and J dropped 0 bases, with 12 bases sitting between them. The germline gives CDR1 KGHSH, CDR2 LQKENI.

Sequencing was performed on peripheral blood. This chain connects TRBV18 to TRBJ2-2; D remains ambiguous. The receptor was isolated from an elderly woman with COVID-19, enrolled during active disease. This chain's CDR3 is CASSQERPSNTGELFF. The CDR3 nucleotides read TGTGCCAGCTCACAGGAGAGACCATCGAACACCGGGGAGCTGTTTTTT.